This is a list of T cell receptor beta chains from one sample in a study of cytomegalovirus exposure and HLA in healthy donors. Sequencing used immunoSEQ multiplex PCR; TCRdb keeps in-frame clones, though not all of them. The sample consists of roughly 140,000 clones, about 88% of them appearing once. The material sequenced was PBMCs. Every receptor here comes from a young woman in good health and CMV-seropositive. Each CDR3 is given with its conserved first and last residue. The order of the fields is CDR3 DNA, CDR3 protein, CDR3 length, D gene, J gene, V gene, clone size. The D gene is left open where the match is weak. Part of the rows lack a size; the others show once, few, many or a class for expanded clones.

TGTGCCAGTAGTCCGGGTTCTTATGGCTACACCTTC,CASSPGSYGYTF,12,-,TRBJ1-2,TRBV19,-
TGCGCCAGCAGCTTGGATGACAGAGAAAAACTGTTTTTT,CASSLDDREKLFF,13,-,TRBJ1-4,TRBV5-1,-
TGTGCCACGGTAGGACAGGGCGGAACTGAAGCTTTCTTT,CATVGQGGTEAFF,13,TRBD1,TRBJ1-1,TRBV6-6,-
TGTGCCAGCAGCTTAAGATCAACAGGGGCCAACACTGAAGCTTTCTTT,CASSLRSTGANTEAFF,16,TRBD1,TRBJ1-1,TRBV7-9,-
TGTGCCAGCAGTCCTGGGACAGGGCTGGACTATGGCTACACCTTC,CASSPGTGLDYGYTF,15,TRBD1,TRBJ1-2,TRBV27,-
TGCAGCGTTGAAAGGGCGGGAGGAGAGTATGAGCAGTTCTTC,CSVERAGGEYEQFF,14,TRBD2,TRBJ2-1,TRBV29-1,-
TGTGCCAGCAGTTTGTCGTACACCTCCTACGAGCAGTACTTC,CASSLSYTSYEQYF,14,-,TRBJ2-7,TRBV6-5,-
TGCGCCAGCAGCTTGGGACAGGGGACCCAGTACTTC,CASSLGQGTQYF,12,TRBD1,TRBJ2-5,TRBV5-1,-
TGTGCCAGCAGATACATCCGGGACAGGGGGTCCAATGAGCAGTTCTTC,CASRYIRDRGSNEQFF,16,TRBD1,TRBJ2-1,TRBV6-6,-
TGCGCCACCACACCGGGACTAGCGGGAGTTCAGTCCTACAATGAGCAGTTCTTC,CATTPGLAGVQSYNEQFF,18,TRBD2,TRBJ2-1,TRBV5-1,-
TGTGCCAGCAGTGACCAGTACCAAGAGACCCAGTACTTC,CASSDQYQETQYF,13,-,TRBJ2-5,TRBV2,-
TGTGCCATCAGGACCCAGGTTAGCGGGAGGGGCAATGAGCAGTTCTTC,CAIRTQVSGRGNEQFF,16,TRBD2,TRBJ2-1,TRBV10-3,-
TGTGCCATCAGTGAGCCAAGGGGGCTGGGGGAGACCCAGTACTTC,CAISEPRGLGETQYF,15,TRBD1,TRBJ2-5,TRBV10-3,once
TGTGCCATAAGGGGGTCTGGGGCCAACGTCCTGACTTTC,CAIRGSGANVLTF,13,-,TRBJ2-6,TRBV6-1,-
TGCAGCGTTGACAGGGATGGGAAAGAGACCCAGTACTTC,CSVDRDGKETQYF,13,-,TRBJ2-5,TRBV29-1,-
TGTGCCAGCAGTTTAGGGGGCAGGGGGCAATACTATGGCTACACCTTC,CASSLGGRGQYYGYTF,16,TRBD1,TRBJ1-2,TRBV28,-
TGTGCCAGTAGTATCGGAGGGGGCGCCTCCTACGAGCAGTACTTC,CASSIGGGASYEQYF,15,-,TRBJ2-7,TRBV19,-
TGCAGCGTTGGCGGACAGGGGGCCTCTGGAAACACCATATATTTT,CSVGGQGASGNTIYF,15,TRBD1,TRBJ1-3,TRBV29-1,once
TGTGCCAGCAGTGACATGAGGGCCAGCTCCAATCAGCCCCAGCATTTT,CASSDMRASSNQPQHF,16,-,TRBJ1-5,TRBV6-1,-
TGCGCCAGCAGCCCGGGACAGGGGATCGAGCAGTACTTC,CASSPGQGIEQYF,13,TRBD1,TRBJ2-7,TRBV5-1,-
TGTGCCAGCAGCCTCGGGGGGAGGGGTAGGGCAACTAATGAAAAACTGTTTTTT,CASSLGGRGRATNEKLFF,18,-,TRBJ1-4,TRBV7-2,-
TGCGCCAGCAGGAACGACTTAGCGGGAGCGGTAGATACGCAGTATTTT,CASRNDLAGAVDTQYF,16,TRBD2,TRBJ2-3,TRBV5-1,-
TGTGCCACCAGCAGAGTAAGGGGGATCACTGAAGCTTTCTTT,CATSRVRGITEAFF,14,-,TRBJ1-1,TRBV15,-
TGCGCCAGCAGCTTGCTTTCAGGGTACGAGCAGTACTTC,CASSLLSGYEQYF,13,-,TRBJ2-7,TRBV5-1,-
TGTGCCATCAGGGGCGACCAGGATTGGACCCAGTACTTC,CAIRGDQDWTQYF,13,-,TRBJ2-5,TRBV10-3,-
TGTGCCAGCAGCAAGCGGGACAATATCTTCTATGGCTACACCTTC,CASSKRDNIFYGYTF,15,-,TRBJ1-2,TRBV7-9,few
TGTGCCAGCAGCCGTTTACCCGGTCTAGCGGGAGTAGGGGGAGAGCAGTACTTC,CASSRLPGLAGVGGEQYF,18,TRBD2,TRBJ2-7,TRBV7-8,-
TGTGCCACCAGCAGCGAAACTTATGTCTACAATGAGCAGTTCTTC,CATSSETYVYNEQFF,15,-,TRBJ2-1,TRBV15,-
TGTGCCAGCTCACGAGGAGACAATGAGCAGTTCTTC,CASSRGDNEQFF,12,-,TRBJ2-1,TRBV18,-
TGTGCCAGCAGCGTGAGGCCCGGGACTAGCGGATCCTACGAGCAGTACTTC,CASSVRPGTSGSYEQYF,17,TRBD2,TRBJ2-7,TRBV28,few
TGTGCCAGCTCACCAAGCGACTACGAGCAGTACTTC,CASSPSDYEQYF,12,-,TRBJ2-7,TRBV18,-
TGTGCCAGCAGCGTAGAGCCGGGACAGGGAGTCGAGCAGTACTTC,CASSVEPGQGVEQYF,15,TRBD1,TRBJ2-7,TRBV9,-